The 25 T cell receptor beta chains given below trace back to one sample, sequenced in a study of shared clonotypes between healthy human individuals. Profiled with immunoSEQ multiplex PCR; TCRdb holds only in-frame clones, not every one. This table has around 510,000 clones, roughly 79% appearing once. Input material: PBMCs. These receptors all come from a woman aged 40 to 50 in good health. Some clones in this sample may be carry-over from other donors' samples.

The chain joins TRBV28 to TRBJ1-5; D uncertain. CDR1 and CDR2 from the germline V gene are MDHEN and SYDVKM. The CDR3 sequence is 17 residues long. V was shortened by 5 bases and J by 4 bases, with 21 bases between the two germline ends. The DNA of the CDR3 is TGTGCCAGCAGTCCCGGTGCTGAATGGTATCGAAATCAGCCCCAGCATTTT. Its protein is CASSPGAEWYRNQPQHF.

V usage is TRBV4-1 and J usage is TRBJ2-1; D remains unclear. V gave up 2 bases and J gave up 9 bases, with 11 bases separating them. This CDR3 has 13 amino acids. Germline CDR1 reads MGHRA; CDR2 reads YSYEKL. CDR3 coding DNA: TGCGCCAGCAGCCAACCCCCCGGCCCTGAGCAGTTCTTC. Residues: CASSQPPGPEQFF.

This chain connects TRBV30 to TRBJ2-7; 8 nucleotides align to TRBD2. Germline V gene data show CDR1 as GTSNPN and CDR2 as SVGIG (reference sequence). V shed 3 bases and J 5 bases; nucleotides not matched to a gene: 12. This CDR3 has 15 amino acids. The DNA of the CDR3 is TGTGCCTGGAGAAGGCCGGGACTAGTAGTCCACGAGCAGTACTTC. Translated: CAWRRPGLVVHEQYF.

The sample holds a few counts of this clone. In nucleotides, the CDR3 is TGTGCCAGCAGTTTATGGGGGGGGCAGACTGAAGCTTTCTTT. Protein: CASSLWGGQTEAFF. This chain connects TRBV27 to TRBJ1-1; possible D gene TRBD1, 6 bases. This CDR3 has 14 amino acids. V dropped 1 base and J dropped 5 bases, with 11 bases sitting between them. Germline assignment: CDR1 MNHEY and CDR2 SMNVEV (reference sequence).

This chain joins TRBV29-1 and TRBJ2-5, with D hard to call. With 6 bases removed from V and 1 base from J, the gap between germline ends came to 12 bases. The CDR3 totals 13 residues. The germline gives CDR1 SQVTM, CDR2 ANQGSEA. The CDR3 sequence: CSVGCWAQETQYF. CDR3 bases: TGCAGCGTAGGGTGTTGGGCCCAAGAGACCCAGTACTTC.

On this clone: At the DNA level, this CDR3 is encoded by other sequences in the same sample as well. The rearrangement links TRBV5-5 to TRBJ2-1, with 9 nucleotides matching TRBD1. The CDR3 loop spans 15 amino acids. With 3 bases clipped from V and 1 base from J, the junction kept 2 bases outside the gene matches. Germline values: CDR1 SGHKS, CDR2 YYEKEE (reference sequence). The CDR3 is CASSSGTGSYNEQFF. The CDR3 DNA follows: TGTGCCAGCAGCTCCGGGACAGGGTCCTACAATGAGCAGTTCTTC.

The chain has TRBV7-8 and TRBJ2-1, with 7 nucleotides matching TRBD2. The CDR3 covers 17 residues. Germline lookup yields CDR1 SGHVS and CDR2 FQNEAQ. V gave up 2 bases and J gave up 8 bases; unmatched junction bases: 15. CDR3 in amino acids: CASSLIQRGMSGYEQFF. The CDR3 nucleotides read TGTGCCAGCAGCTTAATCCAGCGGGGAATGAGCGGGTATGAGCAGTTCTTC.

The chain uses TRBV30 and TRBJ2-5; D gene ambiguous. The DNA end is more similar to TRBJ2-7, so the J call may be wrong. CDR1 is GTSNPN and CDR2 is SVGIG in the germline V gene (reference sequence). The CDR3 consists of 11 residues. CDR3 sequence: CAWSLQGEQYF. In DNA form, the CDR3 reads TGTGCCTGGAGTTTACAAGGCGAGCAGTACTTC.

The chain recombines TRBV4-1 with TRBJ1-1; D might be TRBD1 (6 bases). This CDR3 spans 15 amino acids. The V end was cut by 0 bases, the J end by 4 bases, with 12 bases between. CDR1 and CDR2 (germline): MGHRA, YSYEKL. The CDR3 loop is CASSQEGGGITEAFF. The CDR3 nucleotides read TGCGCCAGCAGCCAAGAAGGAGGGGGGATCACTGAAGCTTTCTTT.

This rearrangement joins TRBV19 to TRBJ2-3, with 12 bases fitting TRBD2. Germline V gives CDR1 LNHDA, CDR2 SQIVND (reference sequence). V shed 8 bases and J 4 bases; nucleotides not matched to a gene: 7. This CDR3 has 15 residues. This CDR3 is CASATSGSSADTQYF. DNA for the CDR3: TGTGCCAGTGCGACTAGCGGGAGTTCCGCAGATACGCAGTATTTT. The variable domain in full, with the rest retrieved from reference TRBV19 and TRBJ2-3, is DGGITQSPKYLFRKEGQNVTLSCEQNLNHDAMYWYRQDPGQGLRLIYYSQIVNDFQKGDIAEGYSVSREKKESFPLTVTSAQKNPTAFYLCASATSGSSADTQYFGPGTRLTVL.

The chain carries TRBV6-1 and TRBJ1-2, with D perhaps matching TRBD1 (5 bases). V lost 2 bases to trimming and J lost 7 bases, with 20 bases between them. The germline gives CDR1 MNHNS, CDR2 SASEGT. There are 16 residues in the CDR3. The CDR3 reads CASSERGSTATGGYTF. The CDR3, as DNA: TGTGCCAGCAGTGAAAGGGGTTCGACCGCAACAGGTGGCTACACCTTC.

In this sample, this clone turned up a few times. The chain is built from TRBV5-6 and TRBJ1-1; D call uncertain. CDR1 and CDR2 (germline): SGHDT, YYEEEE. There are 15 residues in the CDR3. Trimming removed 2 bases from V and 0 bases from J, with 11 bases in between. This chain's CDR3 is CASSLGRHMNTEAFF. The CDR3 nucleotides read TGTGCCAGCAGCTTAGGCCGACACATGAACACTGAAGCTTTCTTT.

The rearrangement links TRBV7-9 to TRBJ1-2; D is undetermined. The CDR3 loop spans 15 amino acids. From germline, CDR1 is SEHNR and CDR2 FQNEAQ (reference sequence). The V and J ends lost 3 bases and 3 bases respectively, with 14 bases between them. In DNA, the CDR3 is TGTGCCAGCAGCTTTGTGGGAGGAGGTGACTATGGCTACACCTTC. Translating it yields CASSFVGGGDYGYTF.

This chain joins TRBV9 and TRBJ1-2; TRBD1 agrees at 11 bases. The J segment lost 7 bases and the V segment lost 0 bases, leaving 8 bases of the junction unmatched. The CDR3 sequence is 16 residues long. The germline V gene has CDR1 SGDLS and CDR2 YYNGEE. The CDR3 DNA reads TGTGCCAGCAGCGTAGATCCTGGACAGGGGGCCGGTGGCTACACCTTC. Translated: CASSVDPGQGAGGYTF.

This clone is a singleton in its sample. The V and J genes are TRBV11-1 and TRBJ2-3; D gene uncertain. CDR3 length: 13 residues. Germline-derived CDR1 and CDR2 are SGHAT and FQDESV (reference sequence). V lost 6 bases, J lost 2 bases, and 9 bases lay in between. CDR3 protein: CASRYTATDTQYF. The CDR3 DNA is TGTGCCAGCAGATATACAGCCACAGATACGCAGTATTTT.

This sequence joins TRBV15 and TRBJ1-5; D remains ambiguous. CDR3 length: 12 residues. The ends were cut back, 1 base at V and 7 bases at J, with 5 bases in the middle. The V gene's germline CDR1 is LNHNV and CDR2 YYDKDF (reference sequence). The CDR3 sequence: CATSRAHQPQHF. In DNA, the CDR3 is TGTGCCACCAGCAGAGCTCACCAGCCCCAGCATTTT.

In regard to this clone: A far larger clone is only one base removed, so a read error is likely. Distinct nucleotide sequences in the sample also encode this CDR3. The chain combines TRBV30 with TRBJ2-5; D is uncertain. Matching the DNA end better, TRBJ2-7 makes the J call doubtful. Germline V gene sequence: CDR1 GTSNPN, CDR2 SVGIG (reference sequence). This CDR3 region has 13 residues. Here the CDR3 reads CAWSVLGDYEQYF. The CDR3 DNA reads TGTGCCTGGAGTGTACTTGGGGACTACGAGCAGTACTTC.

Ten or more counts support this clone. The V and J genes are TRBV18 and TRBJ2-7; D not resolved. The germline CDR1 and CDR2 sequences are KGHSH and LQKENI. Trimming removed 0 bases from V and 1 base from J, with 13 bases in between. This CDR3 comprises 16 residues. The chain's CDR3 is CASSPPVHTPSYEQYF. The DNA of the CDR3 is TGTGCCAGCTCACCACCGGTTCACACCCCGTCCTACGAGCAGTACTTC. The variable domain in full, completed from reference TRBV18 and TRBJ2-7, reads NAGVMQNPRHLVRRRGQEARLRCSPMKGHSHVYWYRQLPEEGLKFMVYLQKENIIDESGMPKERFSAEFPKEGPSILRIQQVVRGDSAAYFCASSPPVHTPSYEQYFGPGTRLTVT.

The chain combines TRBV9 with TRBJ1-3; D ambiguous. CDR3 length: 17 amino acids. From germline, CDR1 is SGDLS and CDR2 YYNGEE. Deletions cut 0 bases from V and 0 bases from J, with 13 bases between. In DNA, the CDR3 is TGTGCCAGCAGCGTAGAGCCGAGCGGGTTCTCTGGAAACACCATATATTTT. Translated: CASSVEPSGFSGNTIYF.

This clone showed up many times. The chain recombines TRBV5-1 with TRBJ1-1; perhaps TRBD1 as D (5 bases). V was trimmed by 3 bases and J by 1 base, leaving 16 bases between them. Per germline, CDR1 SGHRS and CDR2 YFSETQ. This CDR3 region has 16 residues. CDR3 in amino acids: CASSSHSGITNTEAFF. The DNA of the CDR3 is TGCGCCAGCAGCTCTCACTCAGGGATTACGAACACTGAAGCTTTCTTT.

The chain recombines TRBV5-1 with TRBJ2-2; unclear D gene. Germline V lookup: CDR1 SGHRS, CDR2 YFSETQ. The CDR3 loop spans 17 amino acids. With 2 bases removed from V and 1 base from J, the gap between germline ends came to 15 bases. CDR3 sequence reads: CASSLRDTRLNTGELFF. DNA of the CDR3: TGCGCCAGCAGCTTAAGGGATACCAGGCTGAACACCGGGGAGCTGTTTTTT.

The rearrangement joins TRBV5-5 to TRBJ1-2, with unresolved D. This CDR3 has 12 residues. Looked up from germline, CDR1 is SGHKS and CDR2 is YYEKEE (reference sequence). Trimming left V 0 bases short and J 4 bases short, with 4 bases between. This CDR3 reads CASSLDRYGYTF. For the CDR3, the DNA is TGTGCCAGCAGCTTGGATCGCTATGGCTACACCTTC. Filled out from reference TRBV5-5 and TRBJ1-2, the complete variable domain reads DAGVTQSPTHLIKTRGQQVTLRCSPISGHKSVSWYQQVLGQGPQFIFQYYEKEERGRGNFPDRFSARQFPNYSSELNVNALLLGDSALYLCASSLDRYGYTFGSGTRLTVV.

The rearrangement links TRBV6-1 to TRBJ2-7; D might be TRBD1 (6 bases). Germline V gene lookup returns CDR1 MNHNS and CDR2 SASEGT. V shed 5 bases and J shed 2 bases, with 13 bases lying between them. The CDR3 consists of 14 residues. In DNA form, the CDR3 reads TGTGCCAGCAGTCTCCAGGGGCCCCCCTACGAGCAGTACTTC. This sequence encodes CASSLQGPPYEQYF.

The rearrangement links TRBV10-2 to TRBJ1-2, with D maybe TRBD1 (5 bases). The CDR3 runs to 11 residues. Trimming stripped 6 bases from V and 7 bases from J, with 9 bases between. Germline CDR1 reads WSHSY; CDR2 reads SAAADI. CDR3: CASSRGGGYTF. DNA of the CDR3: TGCGCCAGCAGCCGGGGGGGTGGCTACACCTTC.

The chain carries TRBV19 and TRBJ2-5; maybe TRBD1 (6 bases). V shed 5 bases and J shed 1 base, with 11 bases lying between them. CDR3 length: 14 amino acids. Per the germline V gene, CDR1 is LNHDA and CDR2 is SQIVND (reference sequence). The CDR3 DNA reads TGTGCCAGTAGTCCCACAGGGCTCCAAGAGACCCAGTACTTC. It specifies CASSPTGLQETQYF. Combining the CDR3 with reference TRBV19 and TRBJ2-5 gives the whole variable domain DGGITQSPKYLFRKEGQNVTLSCEQNLNHDAMYWYRQDPGQGLRLIYYSQIVNDFQKGDIAEGYSVSREKKESFPLTVTSAQKNPTAFYLCASSPTGLQETQYFGPGTRLLVL.